This paragraph reports one T cell receptor (beta chain). The CDR3 spans 15 residues. Germline V lookup: CDR1 LGHNT, CDR2 FRNRAP. UMIs accompanied the 5'RACE template switching by which TCR beta cDNA was made. TCRdb reanalyzed the 5' RACE reads and collapses them to one entry per CDR3 protein, without DNA. The repertoire shows fewer than 550,000 distinct CDR3 sequences; the top ten hold over 1.1%. These data come from a study of T cells expressing NK-cell markers. The sequence was obtained from a woman between 50 and 59 years old in good health. Sample: blood T cells: a sorted CD56 or NKG2C T cell subset, CD4+ or CD8+ T cells, or bulk PBMC T cells (not recorded which). The V gene is TRBV12-5, the J gene TRBJ2-3; the D call from TCRdb, TRBD2, cannot be confirmed without DNA. Here the CDR3 reads CASGLRAGGLYTQYF. The whole variable domain, remainder taken from reference TRBV12-5 and TRBJ2-3, is DARVTQTPRHKVTEMGQEVTMRCQPILGHNTVFWYRQTMMQGLELLAYFRNRAPLDDSGMPKDRFSAEMPDATLATLKIQPSEPRDSAVYFCASGLRAGGLYTQYFGPGTRLTVL.